This T cell receptor beta chain was recovered during a study of cytomegalovirus exposure and HLA in healthy donors. Germline V CDR1 and CDR2: MDHEN, SYDVKM. Trimming stripped 6 bases from V and 1 base from J, with 18 bases between. CDR3 size: 16 residues. Points on this clone: Its antigen is not known.

Study conclusions and caveats: CMV antigen specificity was confirmed in vitro for a few CMV-associated chains. Per a later analysis, HLA-associated TCR beta chains showed more clonal expansion than other, equally common TCR beta chains. In an earlier analysis, in approximately 570 donors, most V segments appeared productive either ~90% or ~30% of the time.

PCR involved 60 Vbeta and 13 Jbeta primers. Generated by immunoSEQ multiplex PCR, the TCRdb table keeps only in-frame clones and is missing some. This sample has some 180,000 clones, with approximately 80% found just once. The TCR was taken from a woman aged 25 to 45 in good health and CMV-seropositive. The V call is TRBV28, the J call TRBJ1-1; D is possibly TRBD1 (6 bases). Material: PBMCs. CDR3 in amino acids: CASSAPGGAGNTEAFF. CDR3 nucleotide sequence: TGTGCCAGCAGCGCCCCGGGGGGGGCGGGGAACACTGAAGCTTTCTTT.